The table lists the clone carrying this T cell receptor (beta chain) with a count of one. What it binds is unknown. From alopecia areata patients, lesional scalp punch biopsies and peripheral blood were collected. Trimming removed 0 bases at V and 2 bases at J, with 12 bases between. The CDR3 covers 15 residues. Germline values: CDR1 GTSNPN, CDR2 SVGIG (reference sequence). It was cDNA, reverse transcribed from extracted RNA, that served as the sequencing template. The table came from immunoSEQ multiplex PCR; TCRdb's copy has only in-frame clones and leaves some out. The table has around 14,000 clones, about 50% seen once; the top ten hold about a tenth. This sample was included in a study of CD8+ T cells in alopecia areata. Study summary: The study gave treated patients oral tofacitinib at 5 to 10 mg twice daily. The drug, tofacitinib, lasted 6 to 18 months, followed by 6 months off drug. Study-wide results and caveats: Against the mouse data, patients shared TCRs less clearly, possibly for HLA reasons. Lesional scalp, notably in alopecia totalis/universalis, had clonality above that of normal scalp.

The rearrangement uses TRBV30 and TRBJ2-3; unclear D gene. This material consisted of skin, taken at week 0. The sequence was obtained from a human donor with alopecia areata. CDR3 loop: CAWSVRVGLTDTQYF. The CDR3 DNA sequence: TGTGCCTGGAGTGTACGTGTTGGGCTCACAGATACGCAGTATTTT. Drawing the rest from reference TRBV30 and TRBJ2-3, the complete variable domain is SQTIHQWPATLVQPVGSPLSLECTVEGTSNPNLYWYRQAAGRGLQLLFYSVGIGQISSEVPQNLSASRPQDRQFILSSKKLLLSDSGFYLCAWSVRVGLTDTQYFGPGTRLTVL.